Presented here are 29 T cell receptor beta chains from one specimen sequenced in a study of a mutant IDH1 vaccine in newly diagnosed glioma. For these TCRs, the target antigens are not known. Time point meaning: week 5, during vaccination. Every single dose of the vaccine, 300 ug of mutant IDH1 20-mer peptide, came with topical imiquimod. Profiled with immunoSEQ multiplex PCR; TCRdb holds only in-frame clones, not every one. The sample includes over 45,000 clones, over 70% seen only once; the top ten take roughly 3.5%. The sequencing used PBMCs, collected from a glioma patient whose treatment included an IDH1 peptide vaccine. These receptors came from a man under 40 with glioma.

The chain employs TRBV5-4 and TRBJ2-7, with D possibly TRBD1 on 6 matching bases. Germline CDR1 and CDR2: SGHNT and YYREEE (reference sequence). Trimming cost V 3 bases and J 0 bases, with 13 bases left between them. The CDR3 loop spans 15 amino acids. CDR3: CASSSSRGISYEQYF. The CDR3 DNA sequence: TGTGCCAGCAGCTCTTCCAGGGGAATCTCCTACGAGCAGTACTTC.

For the CDR3, the DNA is TGTGCCAGCAGCCAGAGGACAGCTTCCTACGAGCAGTACTTC. Translating it yields CASSQRTASYEQYF. The chain couples TRBV6-1 to TRBJ2-7; possible D gene TRBD1, 6 bases. Germline V gene data show CDR1 as MNHNS and CDR2 as SASEGT. The V end lost 6 bases, the J end lost 1 base, and 13 bases lay between the germline ends. The CDR3 loop spans 14 amino acids.

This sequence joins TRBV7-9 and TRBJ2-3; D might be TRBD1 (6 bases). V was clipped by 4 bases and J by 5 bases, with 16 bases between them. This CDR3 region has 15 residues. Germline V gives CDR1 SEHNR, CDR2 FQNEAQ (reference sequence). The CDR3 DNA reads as TGTGCCAGCAGCTCCCTACAGGGTCGGGGAGATACGCAGTATTTT. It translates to CASSSLQGRGDTQYF.

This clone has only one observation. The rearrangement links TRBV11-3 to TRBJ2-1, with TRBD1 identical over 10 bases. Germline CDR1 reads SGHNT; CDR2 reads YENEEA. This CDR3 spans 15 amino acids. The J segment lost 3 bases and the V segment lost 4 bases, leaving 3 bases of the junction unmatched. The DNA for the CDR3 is TGTGCCAGCAGCTCCGGACAGGGGGACTACAATGAGCAGTTCTTC. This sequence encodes CASSSGQGDYNEQFF.

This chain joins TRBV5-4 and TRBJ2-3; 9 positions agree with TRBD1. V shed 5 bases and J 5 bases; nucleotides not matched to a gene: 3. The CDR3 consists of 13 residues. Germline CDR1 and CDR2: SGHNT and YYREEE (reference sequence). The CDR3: CASRDRGQDTQYF. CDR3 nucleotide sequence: TGTGCCAGCAGGGACAGGGGCCAAGATACGCAGTATTTT. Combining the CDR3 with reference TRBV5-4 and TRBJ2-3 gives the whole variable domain ETGVTQSPTHLIKTRGQQVTLRCSSQSGHNTVSWYQQALGQGPQFIFQYYREEENGRGNFPPRFSGLQFPNYSSELNVNALELDDSALYLCASRDRGQDTQYFGPGTRLTVL.

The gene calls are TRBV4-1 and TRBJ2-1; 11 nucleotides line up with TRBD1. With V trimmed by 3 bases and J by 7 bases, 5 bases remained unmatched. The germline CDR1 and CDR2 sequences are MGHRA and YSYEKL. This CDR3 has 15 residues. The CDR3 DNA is TGCGCCAGCAGCCATGGACAGGGGGCGTATAATGAGCAGTTCTTC. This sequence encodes CASSHGQGAYNEQFF.

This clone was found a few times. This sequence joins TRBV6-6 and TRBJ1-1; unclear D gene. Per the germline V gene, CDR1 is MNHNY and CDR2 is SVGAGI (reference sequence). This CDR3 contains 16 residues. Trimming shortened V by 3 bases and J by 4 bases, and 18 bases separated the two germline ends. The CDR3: CASSYGPEPTSTEAFF. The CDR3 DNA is TGTGCCAGCAGTTATGGGCCAGAACCAACCTCCACTGAAGCTTTCTTT.

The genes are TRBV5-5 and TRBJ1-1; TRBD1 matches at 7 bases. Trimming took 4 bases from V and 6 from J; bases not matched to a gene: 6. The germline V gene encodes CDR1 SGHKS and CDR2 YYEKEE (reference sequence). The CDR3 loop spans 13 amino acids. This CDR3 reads CASSGGQRAEAFF. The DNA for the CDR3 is TGTGCCAGCAGCGGGGGACAGCGGGCTGAAGCTTTCTTT.

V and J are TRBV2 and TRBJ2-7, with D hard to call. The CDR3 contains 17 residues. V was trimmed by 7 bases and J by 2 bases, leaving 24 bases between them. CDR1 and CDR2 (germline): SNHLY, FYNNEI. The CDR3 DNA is TGTGCCAGCACCCTGGGCAGGCCCCCTTCCCCAACCTACGAGCAGTACTTC. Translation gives CASTLGRPPSPTYEQYF.

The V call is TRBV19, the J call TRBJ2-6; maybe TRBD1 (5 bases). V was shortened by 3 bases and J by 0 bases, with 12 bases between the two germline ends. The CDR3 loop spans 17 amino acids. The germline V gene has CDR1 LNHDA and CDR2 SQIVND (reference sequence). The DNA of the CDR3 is TGTGCCAGTAGTATTGGACACCTGAACTCTGGGGCCAACGTCCTGACTTTC. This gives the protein CASSIGHLNSGANVLTF.

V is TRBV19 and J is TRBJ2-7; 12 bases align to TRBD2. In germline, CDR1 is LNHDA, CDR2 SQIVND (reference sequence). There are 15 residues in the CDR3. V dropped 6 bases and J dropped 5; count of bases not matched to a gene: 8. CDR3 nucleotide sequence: TGTGCCAGTAGGAAACTAGCGGGGGGTACCCACGAGCAGTACTTC. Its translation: CASRKLAGGTHEQYF.

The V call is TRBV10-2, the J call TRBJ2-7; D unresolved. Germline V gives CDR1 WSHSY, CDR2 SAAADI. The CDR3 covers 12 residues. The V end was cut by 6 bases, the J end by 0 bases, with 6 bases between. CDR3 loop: CASSQNSYEQYF. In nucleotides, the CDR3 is TGCGCCAGCAGCCAGAACTCCTACGAGCAGTACTTC.

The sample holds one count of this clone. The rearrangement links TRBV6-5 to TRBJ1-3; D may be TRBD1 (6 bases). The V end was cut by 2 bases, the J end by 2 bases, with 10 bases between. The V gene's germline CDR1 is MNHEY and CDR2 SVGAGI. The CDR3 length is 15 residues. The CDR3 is CASSYKGVPGNTIYF. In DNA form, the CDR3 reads TGTGCCAGCAGTTACAAGGGGGTTCCTGGAAACACCATATATTTT.

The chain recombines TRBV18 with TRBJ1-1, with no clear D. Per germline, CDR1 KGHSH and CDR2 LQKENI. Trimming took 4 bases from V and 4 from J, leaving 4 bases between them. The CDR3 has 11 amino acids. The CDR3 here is CASSLTTEAFF. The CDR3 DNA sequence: TGTGCCAGCTCACTCACCACTGAAGCTTTCTTT.

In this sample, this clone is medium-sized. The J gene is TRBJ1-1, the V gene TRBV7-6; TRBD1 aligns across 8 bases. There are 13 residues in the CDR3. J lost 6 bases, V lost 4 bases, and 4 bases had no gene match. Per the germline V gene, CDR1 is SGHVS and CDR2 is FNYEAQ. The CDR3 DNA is TGTGCCAGCAGCTCCGTACAGGGGGCTGAAGCTTTCTTT. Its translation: CASSSVQGAEAFF.

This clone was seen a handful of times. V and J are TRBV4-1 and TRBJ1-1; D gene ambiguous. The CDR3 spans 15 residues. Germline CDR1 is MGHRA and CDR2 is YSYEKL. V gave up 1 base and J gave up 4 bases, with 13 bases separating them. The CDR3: CASSQVFGSSTEAFF. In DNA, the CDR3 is TGCGCCAGCAGCCAAGTGTTCGGGAGCTCCACTGAAGCTTTCTTT.

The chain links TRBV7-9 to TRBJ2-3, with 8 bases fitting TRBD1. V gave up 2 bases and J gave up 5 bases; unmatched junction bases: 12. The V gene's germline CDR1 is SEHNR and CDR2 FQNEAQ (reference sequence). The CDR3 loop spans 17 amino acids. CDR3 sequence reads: CASSLNRETGGVDTQYF. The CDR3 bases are TGTGCCAGCAGCTTAAATCGAGAAACAGGGGGAGTAGATACGCAGTATTTT. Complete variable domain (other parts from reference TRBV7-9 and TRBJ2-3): DTGVSQNPRHKITKRGQNVTFRCDPISEHNRLYWYRQTLGQGPEFLTYFQNEAQLEKSRLLSDRFSAERPKGSFSTLEIQRTEQGDSAMYLCASSLNRETGGVDTQYFGPGTRLTVL.

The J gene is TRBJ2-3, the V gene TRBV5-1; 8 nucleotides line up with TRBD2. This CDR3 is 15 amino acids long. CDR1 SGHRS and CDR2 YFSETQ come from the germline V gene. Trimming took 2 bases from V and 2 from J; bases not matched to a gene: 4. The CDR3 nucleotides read TGCGCCAGCAGCTTAAGCGGGGGCCCCACAGATACGCAGTATTTT. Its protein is CASSLSGGPTDTQYF. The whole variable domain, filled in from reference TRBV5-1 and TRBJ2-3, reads KAGVTQTPRYLIKTRGQQVTLSCSPISGHRSVSWYQQTPGQGLQFLFEYFSETQRNKGNFPGRFSGRQFSNSRSEMNVSTLELGDSALYLCASSLSGGPTDTQYFGPGTRLTVL.

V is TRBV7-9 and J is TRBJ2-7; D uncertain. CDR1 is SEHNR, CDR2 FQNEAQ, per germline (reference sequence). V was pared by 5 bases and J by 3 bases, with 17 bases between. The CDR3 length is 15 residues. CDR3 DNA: TGTGCCAGCAGCATTCTACTTGGGCGCCACTACGAGCAGTACTTC. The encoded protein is CASSILLGRHYEQYF.

The DNA for the CDR3 is TGTGCCAGCAGTTTATGGGGTCAGGGGAGGAAGAACGAGCAGTACTTC. As protein: CASSLWGQGRKNEQYF. The chain employs TRBV27 and TRBJ2-5; D assignment may be TRBD1 or TRBD2 (6 bases each). The J call may be mistaken, given a closer DNA end match to TRBJ2-7. CDR1 MNHEY and CDR2 SMNVEV come from the germline V gene (reference sequence). This CDR3 has 16 amino acids.

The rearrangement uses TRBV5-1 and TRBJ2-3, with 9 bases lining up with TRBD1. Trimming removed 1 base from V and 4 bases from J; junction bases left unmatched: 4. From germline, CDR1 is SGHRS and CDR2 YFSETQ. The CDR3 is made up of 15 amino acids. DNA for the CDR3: TGCGCCAGCAGCTTGAGGGACAGGGAACCAGATACGCAGTATTTT. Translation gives CASSLRDREPDTQYF.

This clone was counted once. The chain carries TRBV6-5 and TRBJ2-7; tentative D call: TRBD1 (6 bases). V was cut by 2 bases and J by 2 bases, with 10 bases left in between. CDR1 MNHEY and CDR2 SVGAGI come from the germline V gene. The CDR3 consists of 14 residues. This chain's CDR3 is CASSYQGPTYEQYF. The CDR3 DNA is TGTGCCAGCAGTTACCAGGGGCCCACCTACGAGCAGTACTTC.

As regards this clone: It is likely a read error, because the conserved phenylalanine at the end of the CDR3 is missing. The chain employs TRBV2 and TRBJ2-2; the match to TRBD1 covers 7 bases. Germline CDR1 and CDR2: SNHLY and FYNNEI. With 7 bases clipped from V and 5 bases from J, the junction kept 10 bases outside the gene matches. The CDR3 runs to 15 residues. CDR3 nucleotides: TGTGCCAGCAATGAGCGGACAGGAGGAACCGGGGAGCTGTTTCTT. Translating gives CASNERTGGTGELFL.

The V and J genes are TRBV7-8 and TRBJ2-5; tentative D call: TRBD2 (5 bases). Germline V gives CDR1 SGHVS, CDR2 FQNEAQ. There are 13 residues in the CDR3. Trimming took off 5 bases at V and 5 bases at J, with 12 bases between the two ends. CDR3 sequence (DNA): TGTGCCAGCAGCCTGGTTCAGCGGGAGACCCAGTACTTC. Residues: CASSLVQRETQYF.

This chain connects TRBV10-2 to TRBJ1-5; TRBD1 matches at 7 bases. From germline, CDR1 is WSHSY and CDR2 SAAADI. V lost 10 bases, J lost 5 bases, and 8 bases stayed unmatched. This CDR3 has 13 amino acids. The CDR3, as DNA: TGCGCCACCCGTGGGGGGACAGATCAGCCCCAGCATTTT. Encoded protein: CATRGGTDQPQHF.

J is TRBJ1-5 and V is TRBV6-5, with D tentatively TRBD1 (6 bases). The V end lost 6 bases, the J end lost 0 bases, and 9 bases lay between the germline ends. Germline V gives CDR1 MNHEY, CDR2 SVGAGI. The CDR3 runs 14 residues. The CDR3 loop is CASRDRLSNQPQHF. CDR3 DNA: TGTGCCAGCAGGGACAGACTTAGCAATCAGCCCCAGCATTTT.

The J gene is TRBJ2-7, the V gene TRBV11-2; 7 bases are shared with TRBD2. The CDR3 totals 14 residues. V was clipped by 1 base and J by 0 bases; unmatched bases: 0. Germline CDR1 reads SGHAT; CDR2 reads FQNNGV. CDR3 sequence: CASSLGGSSYEQYF. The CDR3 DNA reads TGTGCCAGCAGCTTAGGCGGGAGCTCCTACGAGCAGTACTTC.

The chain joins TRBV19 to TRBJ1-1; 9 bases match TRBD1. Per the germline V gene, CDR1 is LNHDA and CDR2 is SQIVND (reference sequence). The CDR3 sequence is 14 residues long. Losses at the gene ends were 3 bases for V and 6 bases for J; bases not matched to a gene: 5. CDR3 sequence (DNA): TGTGCCAGTAGTATGACAGGGGGGGCGGCTGAAGCTTTCTTT. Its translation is CASSMTGGAAEAFF.

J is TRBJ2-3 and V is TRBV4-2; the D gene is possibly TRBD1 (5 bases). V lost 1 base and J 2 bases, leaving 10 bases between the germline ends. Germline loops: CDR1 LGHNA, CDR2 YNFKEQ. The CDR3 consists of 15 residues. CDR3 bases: TGTGCCAGCAGCCAAGGTAGGGGTCCCACAGATACGCAGTATTTT. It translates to CASSQGRGPTDTQYF.